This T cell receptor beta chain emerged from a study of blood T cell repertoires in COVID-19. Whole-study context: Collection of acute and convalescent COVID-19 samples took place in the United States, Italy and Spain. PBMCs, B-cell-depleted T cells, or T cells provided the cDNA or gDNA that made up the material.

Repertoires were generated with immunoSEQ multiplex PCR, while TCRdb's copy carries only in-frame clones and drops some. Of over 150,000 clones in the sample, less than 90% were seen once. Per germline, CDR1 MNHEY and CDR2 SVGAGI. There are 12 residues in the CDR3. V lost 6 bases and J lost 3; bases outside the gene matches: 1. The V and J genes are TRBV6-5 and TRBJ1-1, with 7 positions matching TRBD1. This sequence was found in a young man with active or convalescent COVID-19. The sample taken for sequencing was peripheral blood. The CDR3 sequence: CASRDRHTEAFF. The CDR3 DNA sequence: TGTGCCAGCAGGGACAGGCACACTGAAGCTTTCTTT.